These 26 T cell receptor beta chains share one sample of origin, sequenced in a study of T cell clonotyping in hematopoietic cell transplantation. The repertoire was sequenced with immunoSEQ multiplex PCR; TCRdb's copy has only in-frame clones and lacks some. The sample lists 13,000 to 15,000 clones, nearly 95% occurring once. This material consisted of PBMCs, taken 30 days after allogeneic stem cell transplant. These receptors were taken from a male patient between 60 and 69 years old who had an allogeneic stem cell transplant from an unrelated donor, so the T cells may come from the graft donor. Some clones in this sample may be carry-over from other donors' samples.

This clone is judged large (0.1 to 1%). V usage is TRBV6-5 and J usage is TRBJ1-2; D not resolved. The CDR3 is 14 amino acids. V lost 8 bases, J lost 4 bases, and 17 bases lay in between. Germline V gene data show CDR1 as MNHEY and CDR2 as SVGAGI. CDR3 amino acids: CASALGRSAYGYTF. DNA for the CDR3: TGTGCCAGCGCGTTGGGGAGGTCCGCCTATGGCTACACCTTC.

The chain recombines TRBV9 with TRBJ2-2, with D possibly matching TRBD2 (5 bases). V shed 1 base and J shed 5 bases, with 15 bases lying between them. The germline CDR1 and CDR2 sequences are SGDLS and YYNGEE. The CDR3 extends over 16 amino acids. CDR3 residues: CASSVNIASVTGELFF. In DNA, the CDR3 is TGTGCCAGCAGCGTAAATATAGCGTCGGTGACCGGGGAGCTGTTTTTT.

The genes are TRBV19 and TRBJ1-3, with TRBD1 as a possible D gene (5 bases). This CDR3 is built from 15 residues. Germline V CDR1 and CDR2: LNHDA, SQIVND (reference sequence). V gave up 5 bases and J gave up 4 bases, with 15 bases separating them. The CDR3 region is CASSDPGLLGNTIYF. CDR3 DNA: TGTGCCAGTAGTGACCCGGGACTTTTGGGAAACACCATATATTTT.

V gene TRBV2 combines with J gene TRBJ2-5; D unresolved. Germline CDR1 reads SNHLY; CDR2 reads FYNNEI. Trimming cost V 5 bases and J 2 bases, with 12 bases left between them. There are 14 residues in the CDR3. The DNA for the CDR3 is TGTGCCAGCAGTCGAAGCGCCCTACAAGAGACCCAGTACTTC. Translating gives CASSRSALQETQYF.

The chain uses TRBV5-6 and TRBJ1-1, with D tentatively TRBD1 (6 bases). Germline CDR1 SGHDT, CDR2 YYEEEE. The V gene lost 2 bases and the J gene lost 4 bases, with 12 bases spanning the gap. The CDR3 spans 14 residues. The CDR3 DNA sequence: TGTGCCAGCAGCTTCGGGACATTGAGCACTGAAGCTTTCTTT. Its protein product is CASSFGTLSTEAFF.

In this sample, this clone turned up once. The J gene is TRBJ1-2, the V gene TRBV4-2, with D uncertain. The CDR3 has 14 amino acids. CDR1 LGHNA and CDR2 YNFKEQ come from the germline V gene. V lost 2 bases and J lost 2, with 9 bases in between. CDR3 nucleotide sequence: TGTGCCAGCAGCCAATATGGGGAGAACTATGGCTACACCTTC. Protein product: CASSQYGENYGYTF.

This rearrangement joins TRBV6-5 to TRBJ2-5, with TRBD1 identical over 9 bases. CDR3 size: 14 residues. V trimming: 6 bases; J trimming: 5 bases; junction bases outside the gene matches: 7. Germline values: CDR1 MNHEY, CDR2 SVGAGI. The CDR3 region is CASRDTGGTETQYF. For the CDR3, the DNA is TGTGCCAGCAGAGATACAGGGGGCACGGAGACCCAGTACTTC.

The chain is built from TRBV14 and TRBJ1-2; D possibly corresponds to TRBD1 (6 bases). The CDR3 has 14 amino acids. The ends were cut back, 4 bases at V and 4 bases at J, with 13 bases in the middle. Germline loops: CDR1 SGHDN, CDR2 FVKESK. CDR3 sequence: CASSLSRGLYGYTF. The DNA for the CDR3 is TGTGCCAGCAGCCTGAGCAGGGGTCTCTATGGCTACACCTTC.

The rearrangement joins TRBV5-1 to TRBJ2-2, with D possibly matching TRBD1 (6 bases). Germline-derived CDR1 and CDR2 are SGHRS and YFSETQ. The V gene lost 4 bases and the J gene lost 4 bases, with 11 bases spanning the gap. This CDR3 is 14 amino acids long. For the CDR3, the DNA is TGCGCCAGCAGCCGTCAACAGGGCACCGGGGAGCTGTTTTTT. Residues: CASSRQQGTGELFF.

Comments on this clone: This specimen includes other DNA sequences encoding the same CDR3. The chain uses TRBV2 and TRBJ1-1; D may be TRBD1 (5 bases). CDR3 length equals 11 residues. Germline values: CDR1 SNHLY, CDR2 FYNNEI. V was trimmed by 4 bases and J by 5 bases, leaving 5 bases between them. CDR3 sequence (DNA): TGTGCCAGCAGTGGGGGGACTGAAGCTTTCTTT. Translation gives CASSGGTEAFF.

The rearrangement uses TRBV25-1 and TRBJ2-5, with 10 nucleotides matching TRBD1. After removal of 7 bases from V and 5 bases from J, the junction contained 4 bases not matched to a gene. The CDR3 extends over 13 amino acids. CDR1 and CDR2 (germline): MGHDK, SYGVNS. CDR3 bases: TGTGCCAGCACTAGACAGGGGGCGGAGACCCAGTACTTC. Translated, it gives CASTRQGAETQYF.

The V and J genes are TRBV4-1 and TRBJ1-2, with TRBD1 as a possible D gene (5 bases). There are 14 residues in the CDR3. Deletions cut 3 bases from V and 0 bases from J, with 8 bases between. Germline V gives CDR1 MGHRA, CDR2 YSYEKL. CDR3 amino acids: CASSQGPTNYGYTF. In DNA form, the CDR3 reads TGCGCCAGCAGCCAGGGGCCCACTAACTATGGCTACACCTTC.

This chain joins TRBV4-3 and TRBJ1-1; D call uncertain. The germline gives CDR1 LGHNA, CDR2 YSLEER. This CDR3 is 16 amino acids long. With 0 bases removed from V and 6 bases from J, the gap between germline ends came to 17 bases. The CDR3 sequence: CASSQEEESGWSEAFF. The CDR3 bases are TGCGCCAGCAGCCAAGAAGAGGAGTCCGGATGGTCTGAAGCTTTCTTT.

This chain connects TRBV11-3 to TRBJ2-3; no clear D. The CDR3 covers 14 residues. Trimming cost V 1 base and J 4 bases, with 9 bases left between them. Per the germline V gene, CDR1 is SGHNT and CDR2 is YENEEA. The DNA of the CDR3 is TGTGCCAGCAGCTTAGGTATCGGCGCAGATACGCAGTATTTT. Translated, it gives CASSLGIGADTQYF.

V and J are TRBV6-1 and TRBJ1-5; D perhaps matches TRBD1 (5 bases). The germline V gene has CDR1 MNHNS and CDR2 SASEGT. The CDR3 runs 21 residues. Trimming left V 1 base short and J 0 bases short, with 25 bases between. The CDR3 loop is CASSEGILLGLSLNSNQPQHF. In DNA, the CDR3 is TGTGCCAGCAGTGAAGGCATTTTATTGGGGCTCTCCCTTAATAGCAATCAGCCCCAGCATTTT.

The CDR3 nucleotides are TGTGCCAGCAGCATCGGACAGAACACCGGGGAGCTGTTTTTT. Amino acid sequence: CASSIGQNTGELFF. The rearrangement joins TRBV5-6 to TRBJ2-2; D perhaps matches TRBD1 (5 bases). In germline, CDR1 is SGHDT, CDR2 YYEEEE. This CDR3 has 14 residues. Trimming stripped 4 bases from V and 1 base from J, with 8 bases between.

V usage is TRBV4-2 and J usage is TRBJ1-1; 9 nucleotides align to TRBD1. The length of the CDR3 is 16 residues. Trimming at V came to 2 bases and at J to 5 bases, leaving 9 bases not matched to a gene. Germline V gene sequence: CDR1 LGHNA, CDR2 YNFKEQ. The CDR3, as DNA: TGTGCCAGCAGCCAACTCTACAGGGGGCGAGGGACTGAAGCTTTCTTT. Protein sequence: CASSQLYRGRGTEAFF.

This chain connects TRBV7-8 to TRBJ1-6, with 7 nucleotides matching TRBD1. Germline assignment: CDR1 SGHVS and CDR2 FQNEAQ. This CDR3 is built from 14 residues. The V gene end was trimmed by 5 bases and the J gene end by 7 bases; junction bases not matched to a gene: 5. CDR3 sequence reads: CASSPGQMNSPLHF. The DNA of the CDR3 is TGTGCCAGCAGCCCGGGACAGATGAATTCACCCCTCCACTTT.

This clone was picked up one time. This chain joins TRBV27 and TRBJ1-6; D call uncertain. Trimming left V 0 bases short and J 5 bases short, with 8 bases between. This CDR3 is 15 amino acids long. CDR1 is MNHEY, CDR2 SMNVEV, per germline (reference sequence). CDR3 in amino acids: CASSLSNGDNSPLHF. The CDR3 coding sequence is TGTGCCAGCAGTTTATCGAACGGGGATAATTCACCCCTCCACTTT.

The V and J genes are TRBV29-1 and TRBJ1-1; maybe TRBD1 (5 bases). Trimming stripped 4 bases from V and 0 bases from J, with 12 bases between. Germline lookup yields CDR1 SQVTM and CDR2 ANQGSEA. The CDR3 totals 14 residues. CDR3 region: CSVVKGQLNTEAFF. DNA of the CDR3: TGCAGCGTTGTCAAGGGGCAGTTGAACACTGAAGCTTTCTTT.

V and J are TRBV4-1 and TRBJ1-2; the D is unclear. The CDR3 runs 16 residues. CDR1 MGHRA and CDR2 YSYEKL come from the germline V gene. V gave up 1 base and J gave up 8 bases, with 20 bases separating them. CDR3 nucleotides: TGCGCCAGCAGCCAAGGATCTATTTGGGGTATTGGAGGCTACACCTTC. Translation: CASSQGSIWGIGGYTF.

The chain recombines TRBV7-3 with TRBJ2-2; a weak D match, TRBD1 (5 bases). CDR1 is SGHTA and CDR2 is FQGTGA in the germline V gene. The CDR3 has 14 amino acids. V lost 5 bases, J lost 4 bases, and 11 bases lay in between. The CDR3, as DNA: TGTGCCAGCAGCAACCAAGGGGCCACCGGGGAGCTGTTTTTT. Protein sequence: CASSNQGATGELFF.

This chain uses TRBV7-9 with TRBJ1-2, with a tentative D call TRBD1 (6 bases). The V end was cut by 4 bases, the J end by 8 bases, with 11 bases between. The CDR3 loop spans 12 amino acids. Per germline, CDR1 SEHNR and CDR2 FQNEAQ (reference sequence). DNA of the CDR3: TGTGCCAGCAGCTACGCCCAGGGGGGCTACACCTTC. Amino acids: CASSYAQGGYTF. The full variable domain, rest sourced from reference TRBV7-9 and TRBJ1-2, is DTGVSQNPRHKITKRGQNVTFRCDPISEHNRLYWYRQTLGQGPEFLTYFQNEAQLEKSRLLSDRFSAERPKGSFSTLEIQRTEQGDSAMYLCASSYAQGGYTFGSGTRLTVV.

The V call is TRBV29-1, the J call TRBJ2-7; no definite D call. The CDR3 contains 12 residues. The V gene lost 6 bases and the J gene lost 0 bases, with 9 bases spanning the gap. Germline CDR1 is SQVTM and CDR2 is ANQGSEA. CDR3 in DNA: TGCAGCGTCCCGTCCAGCTCCTACGAGCAGTACTTC. Translation: CSVPSSSYEQYF.

This clone has just a few counts. The rearrangement links TRBV6-5 to TRBJ2-1, with D perhaps assigned TRBD1 or TRBD2 (6 bases each). The CDR3 length is 15 residues. Trimming left V 0 bases short and J 14 bases short, with 20 bases between. Germline-derived CDR1 and CDR2 are MNHEY and SVGAGI. The CDR3 region has the DNA TGTGCCAGCAGTTACTCCGGGGGCGCTGATAAGACGGAGTTCTTC. This codes for CASSYSGGADKTEFF.

This clone was seen a handful of times. The CDR3 here is CSVTGLAGSSYNEQFF. CDR3 bases: TGCAGCGTTACGGGACTAGCGGGTAGCTCCTACAATGAGCAGTTCTTC. The rearrangement joins TRBV29-1 to TRBJ2-1; TRBD2 matches at 12 bases. Germline-derived CDR1 and CDR2 are SQVTM and ANQGSEA. The CDR3 is made up of 16 amino acids. J lost 0 bases, V lost 5 bases, and 5 bases had no gene match.